This is a list of T cell receptor beta chains from one sample in a study of OX40 agonist ivuxolimab in advanced cancers. TCRdb's table, derived via immunoSEQ multiplex PCR, lists solely in-frame clones and lacks some. Seen here are about 67,000 clones, roughly nine tenths observed once, and the top ten hold 2% to 2.5%. This material consisted of CD4+ or CD8+ T cells sorted from blood, taken in a trial of the OX40 agonist ivuxolimab. These receptors all come from an adult with an advanced solid tumor such as melanoma, head and neck, liver or kidney cancer. Both conserved end residues are part of each CDR3. A D gene is named only where the DNA matches it firmly. A row's size may be missing; if present it is once, few, many or a size class.

j_gene,d_gene,v_gene,abundance,CDR3aa,CDR3nt
TRBJ2-1,TRBD2,TRBV9,-,CASSVAPREYNEQFF,TGTGCCAGCAGCGTAGCACCGCGGGAGTACAATGAGCAGTTCTTC
TRBJ2-2,TRBD2,TRBV18,-,CASSPQASGFANTGELFF,TGTGCCAGCTCACCACAGGCTAGCGGGTTCGCGAACACCGGGGAGCTGTTTTTT
TRBJ2-2,TRBD1,TRBV7-9,-,CASSLGTGNTGELFF,TGTGCCAGCAGCTTAGGGACAGGGAACACCGGGGAGCTGTTTTTT
TRBJ1-4,TRBD1,TRBV12-5,-,CASGLMGQGFGGNEKLFF,TGTGCTAGTGGTTTGATGGGACAGGGGTTTGGGGGCAATGAAAAACTGTTTTTT
TRBJ1-4,-,TRBV4-3,-,CASSQDRAQLF,TGCGCCAGCAGCCAAGATCGGGCCCAGCTTTTT
TRBJ2-1,TRBD2,TRBV2,-,CASSRLAVEQFF,TGTGCCAGCAGTCGACTAGCGGTAGAGCAGTTCTTC
TRBJ2-7,TRBD1,TRBV11-2,-,CASSLPLGQGGEQYF,TGTGCCAGCAGCTTGCCCCTCGGACAGGGGGGCGAGCAGTACTTC
TRBJ1-5,TRBD1,TRBV5-4,medium-sized,CASSTGGDTEQPQHF,TGTGCCAGCAGTACAGGGGGCGACACGGAGCAGCCCCAGCATTTT
TRBJ2-5,-,TRBV28,-,CASSLGGEGGETQYF,TGTGCCAGCAGTTTAGGGGGAGAGGGTGGAGAGACCCAGTACTTC
TRBJ1-5,-,TRBV6-4,-,CASTADNGGEPQHF,TGTGCCAGCACCGCCGATAACGGAGGGGAGCCCCAGCATTTT
TRBJ1-2,TRBD1,TRBV2,-,CASSDASPGQGIKNYGYTF,TGTGCCAGCAGTGATGCCTCTCCGGGACAGGGGATTAAGAACTATGGCTACACCTTC
TRBJ1-2,TRBD1,TRBV7-2,-,CASSLAGGQTYGYTF,TGTGCCAGCAGCTTAGCTGGGGGACAGACTTATGGCTACACCTTC
TRBJ2-7,-,TRBV19,-,CASSIGTGLGESYEQYF,TGTGCCAGTAGTATCGGGACCGGGCTTGGAGAATCCTACGAGCAGTACTTC
TRBJ2-3,-,TRBV7-2,-,CASSLEDTQYF,TGTGCCAGCAGCTTAGAGGATACGCAGTATTTT
TRBJ2-2,-,TRBV9,-,CASSVEGGANTGELFF,TGTGCCAGCAGCGTAGAAGGTGGCGCGAACACCGGGGAGCTGTTTTTT
TRBJ2-2,-,TRBV19,-,CASSPQGNFPGELFF,TGTGCCAGTAGTCCCCAGGGGAATTTTCCCGGGGAGCTGTTTTTT
TRBJ2-4,-,TRBV5-1,-,CASIRRDLAKNIQYF,TGCGCCAGCATCCGACGGGATCTAGCCAAAAACATTCAGTACTTC
TRBJ2-7,-,TRBV11-3,-,CASSLVRNYEQYF,TGTGCCAGCAGCTTAGTCAGGAACTACGAGCAGTACTTC
TRBJ2-3,TRBD1,TRBV28,-,CASSGGATDTQYF,TGTGCCAGTTCAGGGGGCGCGACAGATACGCAGTATTTT
TRBJ2-3,-,TRBV7-2,-,CASSHPTDTQYF,TGTGCCAGCAGCCACCCCACAGATACGCAGTATTTT
TRBJ2-7,TRBD2,TRBV11-2,-,CASSLREVRYEQYF,TGTGCCAGCAGCTTACGGGAGGTCCGCTACGAGCAGTACTTC
TRBJ2-7,-,TRBV7-2,-,CASSLAGQGAYEQYF,TGTGCCAGCAGCTTAGCTGGCCAGGGAGCCTACGAGCAGTACTTC
TRBJ2-7,-,TRBV5-1,-,CASSFPDFGEQYF,TGCGCCAGCAGCTTCCCGGACTTTGGCGAGCAGTACTTC
TRBJ2-7,TRBD1,TRBV7-6,-,CASSLVLGGQAYEQYF,TGTGCCAGCAGCTTAGTGTTGGGCGGACAGGCCTACGAGCAGTACTTC